This is a list of T cell receptor beta chains from one sample in a study of blood T cell repertoires in COVID-19. This table comes from immunoSEQ multiplex PCR, and its TCRdb copy is limited to in-frame clones, with some not included. The sample lists about 440,000 clones, around 89% seen once, with 4% to 5.5% in the top ten. Sequenced material: peripheral blood. Receptor source: a woman in her thirties with acute or convalescent COVID-19. Both conserved end residues are part of each CDR3. D genes are given only for firm matches. For some rows the clone size is stated as once, few or many, or as a class when expanded; others skip it.

d_gene | j_gene | abundance | v_gene | CDR3aa | CDR3nt
- | TRBJ2-5 | - | TRBV29-1 | CSVVGALLKETQYF | TGCAGCGTTGTAGGGGCTCTTCTTAAAGAGACCCAGTACTTC
- | TRBJ2-1 | - | TRBV2 | CASSEDSNEQFF | TGTGCCAGCAGTGAGGACAGCAATGAGCAGTTCTTC
TRBD2 | TRBJ2-1 | - | TRBV4-1 | CASSPVTSGGPNEQFF | TGCGCCAGCAGCCCGGTAACTAGCGGGGGGCCCAATGAGCAGTTCTTC
- | TRBJ2-1 | - | TRBV5-1 | CASSRTAGKTNEQFF | TGCGCCAGCAGCCGAACCGCCGGGAAAACCAATGAGCAGTTCTTC
TRBD1 | TRBJ2-5 | once | TRBV6-5 | CATGQALRGTQYF | TGTGCCACCGGACAGGCTCTCCGAGGGACCCAGTACTTC
- | TRBJ1-1 | - | TRBV7-9 | CASSGGVEAFF | TGTGCCAGCAGCGGGGGGGTGGAAGCTTTCTTT
TRBD1 | TRBJ1-4 | - | TRBV5-1 | CASSQTGSEKLFF | TGCGCCAGCAGCCAGACAGGGAGTGAAAAACTGTTTTTT
- | TRBJ1-2 | few | TRBV10-3 | CAISENREAYGYTF | TGTGCCATCAGTGAAAACAGGGAAGCCTATGGCTACACCTTC
- | TRBJ1-1 | - | TRBV6-5 | CASTAASGAEAFF | TGTGCCAGCACTGCCGCTAGCGGGGCTGAAGCTTTCTTT
TRBD1 | TRBJ2-7 | - | TRBV12-3/TRBV12-4 | CASSGTVFDEQYF | TGTGCCAGCAGTGGGACAGTTTTTGACGAGCAGTACTTC
- | TRBJ1-6 | - | TRBV7-9 | CASSLGRSSYNSPLHF | TGTGCCAGCAGCTTAGGCAGAAGCTCCTATAATTCACCCCTCCACTTT
TRBD1 | TRBJ1-4 | - | TRBV7-8 | CASSLGTELNEKLFF | TGTGCCAGCAGCCTAGGGACAGAACTTAATGAAAAACTGTTTTTT
TRBD1 | TRBJ1-1 | - | TRBV5-6 | CASSPLRRDRGGTEAFF | TGTGCCAGCAGCCCCCTTCGACGGGACAGGGGAGGCACTGAAGCTTTCTTT
TRBD2 | TRBJ2-3 | - | TRBV3-1/TRBV3-2 | CASSQEASGVEDTQYF | TGTGCCAGCAGCCAAGAGGCTAGCGGGGTGGAAGATACGCAGTATTTT
TRBD1 | TRBJ1-6 | - | TRBV6-1 | CASSERDRVNSPLHF | TGTGCCAGCAGTGAAAGGGACAGAGTAAATTCACCCCTCCACTTT
TRBD1 | TRBJ1-2 | - | TRBV7-3 | CASSPQPLGTGNGYTF | TGTGCCAGCAGCCCCCAACCTCTCGGGACAGGGAATGGCTACACCTTC
- | TRBJ1-2 | - | TRBV28 | CATRSTVLNYGYTF | TGTGCCACCAGATCGACAGTCCTTAACTATGGCTACACCTTC
- | TRBJ1-1 | - | TRBV7-9 | CASSSWGRGRDGNTEAFF | TGTGCCAGCAGCTCCTGGGGGCGAGGAAGGGATGGGAACACTGAAGCTTTCTTT
TRBD1 | TRBJ1-1 | - | TRBV18 | CASSAGTGPDTEAFF | TGTGCCAGCTCGGCCGGGACAGGTCCGGACACTGAAGCTTTCTTT
TRBD1 | TRBJ1-2 | - | TRBV7-6 | CASSPDRGLGGYTF | TGTGCCAGCAGCCCCGACAGGGGGCTCGGTGGCTACACCTTC
TRBD1 | TRBJ1-2 | once | TRBV6-1 | CASSEDRLHYGYTF | TGTGCCAGCAGTGAGGACAGGCTTCACTATGGCTACACCTTC
- | TRBJ1-1 | - | TRBV6-5 | CASSKRDTEAFF | TGTGCCAGCAGTAAAAGGGACACAGAAGCTTTCTTT
TRBD1 | TRBJ2-7 | - | TRBV5-1 | CASSSTGQGTGEQYF | TGCGCCAGCAGCTCTACGGGACAGGGGACAGGCGAGCAGTACTTC
- | TRBJ2-7 | - | TRBV19 | CASSITGQTYEQYF | TGTGCCAGTAGTATTACCGGACAAACCTACGAGCAGTACTTC
TRBD1 | TRBJ2-2 | - | TRBV10-2 | CASRRQGPSNTGELFF | TGCGCCAGCAGAAGACAGGGGCCTTCGAACACCGGGGAGCTGTTTTTT
TRBD1 | TRBJ2-5 | - | TRBV5-6 | CASSPGQGVGETQYF | TGTGCCAGCAGCCCGGGACAGGGGGTAGGGGAGACCCAGTACTTC
- | TRBJ1-6 | - | TRBV6-5 | CASRSNRDGSPLHF | TGTGCCAGCAGGAGTAACAGGGATGGTTCACCCCTCCACTTT
- | TRBJ2-5 | - | TRBV6-5 | CASRTTGETQYF | TGTGCCAGCAGAACAACAGGGGAGACCCAGTACTTC
- | TRBJ1-1 | - | TRBV9 | CASSVQGNTEAFF | TGTGCCAGCAGCGTTCAGGGCAACACTGAAGCTTTCTTT
- | TRBJ2-3 | - | TRBV2 | CASSEVSSTDTQYF | TGTGCCAGCAGTGAAGTCAGTAGCACAGATACGCAGTATTTT
TRBD2 | TRBJ2-7 | - | TRBV5-1 | CASSLTSGVYEQYF | TGCGCCAGCAGCTTGACTAGCGGCGTCTACGAGCAGTACTTC
- | TRBJ2-7 | - | TRBV6-5 | CASSLEFRGEQYF | TGTGCCAGCAGCTTGGAGTTTAGAGGCGAGCAGTACTTC
- | TRBJ1-6 | - | TRBV4-1 | CASSQGIASSYNSPLHF | TGCGCCAGCAGCCAAGGAATAGCGAGCTCCTATAATTCACCCCTCCACTTT
TRBD1 | TRBJ2-1 | few | TRBV5-4 | CASSLGTGSYNEQFF | TGTGCCAGCAGCTTAGGGACAGGGTCCTACAATGAGCAGTTCTTC
- | TRBJ1-2 | - | TRBV5-4 | CASSLGVRVDRYGYTF | TGTGCCAGCAGCTTGGGTGTCAGGGTAGATAGGTATGGCTACACCTTC
TRBD1 | TRBJ1-2 | - | TRBV5-1 | CASSLGGTASEGYTF | TGCGCCAGCAGCTTGGGGGGGACAGCCTCGGAGGGCTACACCTTC
- | TRBJ2-3 | - | TRBV7-8 | CASSLEPVTDTQYF | TGTGCCAGCAGCTTAGAGCCTGTCACAGATACGCAGTATTTT
- | TRBJ2-7 | - | TRBV30 | CAWRDSYYEQYF | TGTGCCTGGAGGGACAGCTACTACGAGCAGTACTTC
- | TRBJ2-3 | - | TRBV19 | CASTHDRDTQYF | TGTGCCAGTACTCACGACAGAGATACGCAGTATTTT
- | TRBJ1-5 | - | TRBV11-2 | CASSFGPEGNQPQHF | TGTGCCAGCAGCTTTGGCCCCGAGGGCAATCAGCCCCAGCATTTT
TRBD2 | TRBJ2-3 | - | TRBV9 | CASSVEGSGGHTDTQYF | TGTGCCAGCAGCGTAGAAGGTAGCGGGGGGCACACAGATACGCAGTATTTT
TRBD2 | TRBJ2-7 | - | TRBV3-1/TRBV3-2 | CASSLLGGRGAQYF | TGTGCCAGCAGCCTATTGGGAGGGCGGGGGGCGCAGTACTTC
- | TRBJ1-1 | - | TRBV9 | CASSVGSNTEAFF | TGTGCCAGCAGCGTAGGTAGTAACACTGAAGCTTTCTTT
- | TRBJ2-7 | - | TRBV5-5 | CASSLGFGQSYEQYF | TGTGCCAGCAGCTTGGGGTTCGGACAGTCCTACGAGCAGTACTTC
TRBD2 | TRBJ2-1 | - | TRBV7-9 | CASSSPAGGPRNEQFF | TGTGCCAGCAGCTCCCCAGCGGGGGGGCCTCGCAATGAGCAGTTCTTC
TRBD1 | TRBJ2-1 | - | TRBV15 | CATSRDRGPGNEQFF | TGTGCCACCAGCAGGGACAGGGGGCCGGGTAATGAGCAGTTCTTC
TRBD1 | TRBJ1-4 | few | TRBV18 | CASSRDRSTNEKLFF | TGTGCCAGCTCGCGGGACAGGTCGACTAATGAAAAACTGTTTTTT
TRBD2 | TRBJ2-7 | - | TRBV4-2 | CASSQDQRGAGSYEQYF | TGTGCCAGCAGCCAAGACCAGCGGGGGGCCGGCTCCTACGAGCAGTACTTC
- | TRBJ2-1 | once | TRBV29-1 | CSVEDDTNAGLFF | TGCAGCGTTGAAGACGACACTAATGCGGGGCTGTTCTTC
- | TRBJ2-1 | - | TRBV6-5 | CASSLVRDNEQFF | TGTGCCAGCAGTCTAGTCCGGGACAATGAGCAGTTCTTC
- | TRBJ2-3 | - | TRBV9 | CASSLTTPPTDTQYF | TGTGCCAGCAGCTTGACGACACCGCCCACAGATACGCAGTATTTT
- | TRBJ1-1 | - | TRBV27 | CASSRGGAEAFF | TGTGCCAGCTCTAGGGGGGGGGCTGAAGCTTTCTTT
TRBD2 | TRBJ2-3 | - | TRBV7-3 | CASSLGTSGGSQYF | TGTGCCAGCAGCTTGGGGACTAGCGGGGGATCGCAGTATTTT
TRBD1 | TRBJ2-3 | - | TRBV18 | CASSPNSGTGGDTQYF | TGTGCCAGCTCACCCAACTCCGGGACAGGGGGTGATACGCAGTATTTT
TRBD1 | TRBJ1-1 | - | TRBV5-1 | CASSPSRTGRMNTEAFF | TGCGCCAGCAGCCCGAGCCGGACAGGGAGGATGAACACTGAAGCTTTCTTT
- | TRBJ1-4 | - | TRBV15 | CATSRGAISNEKLFF | TGTGCCACCAGCAGGGGGGCAATCAGTAATGAAAAACTGTTTTTT
- | TRBJ1-1 | - | TRBV5-1 | CASSPPVEAGNTEAFF | TGCGCCAGCAGCCCTCCTGTAGAGGCGGGGAACACTGAAGCTTTCTTT